What follows are 27 T cell receptor beta chains derived from one specimen sequenced in a study of cytomegalovirus exposure and HLA in healthy donors. PCR amplification relied on 60 Vbeta primers (plus 13 Jbeta primers). The protocol was immunoSEQ multiplex PCR, while the TCRdb copy is restricted to in-frame clones and leaves out a portion. The sample has over 75,000 clones, about three quarters seen once; the top ten hold about 6.1%. The sample was PBMCs. These receptors all stem from a female donor in good health and CMV-seronegative.

The chain is built from TRBV13 and TRBJ2-3; 9 bases match TRBD2. J gave up 0 bases and V 5 bases, and 12 bases lay outside the gene matches. The CDR3 extends over 18 amino acids. Germline V CDR1 and CDR2: PRHDT, FYEKMQ (reference sequence). CDR3 in DNA: TGTGCCAGCAGCCCCCGGGGCAGCGGGGGGCGTAGCACAGATACGCAGTATTTT. This gives the protein CASSPRGSGGRSTDTQYF. Filled out from reference TRBV13 and TRBJ2-3, the complete variable domain reads AAGVIQSPRHLIKEKRETATLKCYPIPRHDTVYWYQQGPGQDPQFLISFYEKMQSDKGSIPDRFSAQQFSDYHSELNMSSLELGDSALYFCASSPRGSGGRSTDTQYFGPGTRLTVL.

The V gene is TRBV9, the J gene TRBJ1-4; D is unclear. CDR1 and CDR2 (germline): SGDLS, YYNGEE. The CDR3 spans 14 residues. Trimming removed 0 bases at V and 3 bases at J, with 6 bases between. The CDR3 is CASSVGRANEKLFF. CDR3 nucleotide sequence: TGTGCCAGCAGCGTAGGACGGGCTAATGAAAAACTGTTTTTT.

CDR3 in DNA: TGTGCCAGCAGTTCGACAGTGTCCTACGAGCAGTACTTC. Encoded protein: CASSSTVSYEQYF. The chain has TRBV5-6 and TRBJ2-7; TRBD1 might be the D (5 bases). The CDR3 is 13 residues long. Germline CDR1 SGHDT, CDR2 YYEEEE. V was trimmed by 5 bases and J by 1 base, leaving 10 bases between them.

The V call is TRBV13, the J call TRBJ2-1; TRBD2 matches 8 bases. The V and J ends lost 5 bases and 3 bases, in that order; junction bases with no gene match: 9. Germline values: CDR1 PRHDT, CDR2 FYEKMQ (reference sequence). This CDR3 spans 16 amino acids. DNA of the CDR3: TGTGCCAGCAGCCTATACAACCTAGCGGGCTACAATGAGCAGTTCTTC. The encoded protein is CASSLYNLAGYNEQFF. Drawing the rest from reference TRBV13 and TRBJ2-1, the complete variable domain is AAGVIQSPRHLIKEKRETATLKCYPIPRHDTVYWYQQGPGQDPQFLISFYEKMQSDKGSIPDRFSAQQFSDYHSELNMSSLELGDSALYFCASSLYNLAGYNEQFFGPGTRLTVL.

The rearrangement links TRBV7-2 to TRBJ2-5; 9 bases line up with TRBD1. The germline CDR1 and CDR2 sequences are SGHTA and FQGNSA. The CDR3 extends over 14 amino acids. With V trimmed by 6 bases and J by 5 bases, 7 bases remained unmatched. The CDR3 loop reads CASRKGDRDETQYF. The CDR3 coding sequence is TGTGCCAGCAGAAAAGGGGACAGGGACGAGACCCAGTACTTC.

The gene calls are TRBV7-9 and TRBJ2-7; TRBD2 aligns across 10 bases. Germline CDR1 reads SEHNR; CDR2 reads FQNEAQ (reference sequence). The CDR3 runs to 14 residues. J lost 0 bases, V lost 5 bases, and 1 base had no gene match. The CDR3 protein is CASSPSGSSYEQYF. CDR3 DNA: TGTGCCAGCAGCCCTAGCGGGAGCTCCTACGAGCAGTACTTC. The full variable domain, with the rest looked up from reference TRBV7-9 and TRBJ2-7, is DTGVSQNPRHKITKRGQNVTFRCDPISEHNRLYWYRQTLGQGPEFLTYFQNEAQLEKSRLLSDRFSAERPKGSFSTLEIQRTEQGDSAMYLCASSPSGSSYEQYFGPGTRLTVT.

The count of this clone is one. The chain combines TRBV14 with TRBJ1-6, with 7 bases that match TRBD1. From germline, CDR1 is SGHDN and CDR2 FVKESK. The CDR3 covers 15 residues. With V trimmed by 11 bases and J by 0 bases, 7 bases remained unmatched. This CDR3 is CAVRRGSSYNSPLHF. The CDR3 region has the DNA TGTGCCGTACGCAGGGGGAGCTCCTATAATTCACCCCTCCACTTT.

The chain links TRBV28 to TRBJ1-1; perhaps TRBD1 as D (5 bases). V lost 5 bases and J 7 bases, leaving 17 bases between the germline ends. This CDR3 has 14 residues. Germline V gene data show CDR1 as MDHEN and CDR2 as SYDVKM. DNA of the CDR3: TGTGCCAGCAGTCGGGGGAGGGGACGGGGTGAAGCTTTCTTT. This encodes CASSRGRGRGEAFF.

The rearrangement links TRBV2 to TRBJ1-1; the match to TRBD1 covers 8 bases. V gave up 6 bases and J gave up 1 base; unmatched junction bases: 4. This CDR3 is 14 amino acids long. Germline V gene data show CDR1 as SNHLY and CDR2 as FYNNEI. The CDR3 here is CASREGQENTEAFF. The CDR3 region has the DNA TGTGCCAGCAGGGAGGGACAGGAGAACACTGAAGCTTTCTTT.

V and J are TRBV27 and TRBJ1-1; 10 positions agree with TRBD1. The CDR3 loop spans 13 amino acids. CDR1 and CDR2 (germline): MNHEY, SMNVEV (reference sequence). The junction had 1 base not matched to a gene; V was cut back by 0 bases and J by 9 bases. The chain's CDR3 is CASSLSDRGKAFF. Written as DNA, the CDR3 is TGTGCCAGCAGTTTATCGGACAGGGGGAAAGCTTTCTTT.

In its sample, this clone was seen a few times. This chain's CDR3 is CASSQNPGQINQPQHF. DNA for the CDR3: TGTGCCAGCAGCCAAAATCCAGGACAAATCAATCAGCCCCAGCATTTT. The genes are TRBV4-2 and TRBJ1-5, with D perhaps TRBD1 (5 bases). This CDR3 is 16 amino acids long. Germline V gene lookup returns CDR1 LGHNA and CDR2 YNFKEQ. V lost 2 bases and J 3 bases, leaving 14 bases between the germline ends.

The rearrangement links TRBV6-6 to TRBJ1-4; D is perhaps TRBD1 (5 bases). Germline V gene lookup returns CDR1 MNHNY and CDR2 SVGAGI (reference sequence). The CDR3 spans 16 residues. Trimming cost V 2 bases and J 3 bases, with 13 bases left between them. CDR3 sequence (DNA): TGTGCCAGCAGTTACGTGCAACCGGGGGCTAATGAAAAACTGTTTTTT. This gives the protein CASSYVQPGANEKLFF.

This chain connects TRBV27 to TRBJ2-3, with TRBD1 identical over 7 bases. V dropped 2 bases and J dropped 3; count of bases not matched to a gene: 5. This CDR3 is 15 amino acids long. Germline CDR1 reads MNHEY; CDR2 reads SMNVEV (reference sequence). CDR3 residues: CASSLGHRGTDTQYF. The DNA of the CDR3 is TGTGCCAGCAGTTTAGGACACAGGGGTACAGATACGCAGTATTTT.

In its sample, this clone was seen once. The chain is built from TRBV28 and TRBJ1-5, with D possibly TRBD1 on 6 matching bases. The CDR3 runs 13 residues. V was trimmed by 6 bases and J by 7 bases, leaving 13 bases between them. The germline V gene encodes CDR1 MDHEN and CDR2 SYDVKM. In DNA form, the CDR3 reads TGTGCCAGCAGGAGGGGGTGGGGGCAGCCCCAGCATTTT. Translated, it gives CASRRGWGQPQHF.

V gene TRBV29-1 combines with J gene TRBJ1-2; possible D gene TRBD1, 6 bases. Per the germline V gene, CDR1 is SQVTM and CDR2 is ANQGSEA. V lost 3 bases to trimming and J lost 6 bases, with 14 bases between them. The CDR3 spans 13 residues. The CDR3 DNA sequence: TGCAGCGTTGATTTGGCAGGGGCGAATGGCTACACCTTC. The encoded protein is CSVDLAGANGYTF.

The CDR3: CATSRTRVGGNEQFF. The CDR3 region has the DNA TGTGCCACCAGCAGAACTCGGGTGGGGGGGAATGAGCAGTTCTTC. J is TRBJ2-1 and V is TRBV15; 7 nucleotides match TRBD2. From germline, CDR1 is LNHNV and CDR2 YYDKDF (reference sequence). The CDR3 extends over 15 amino acids. V was clipped by 2 bases and J by 7 bases; unmatched bases: 8.

This clone was detected once. V usage is TRBV5-1 and J usage is TRBJ2-7, with 8 bases matching TRBD2. The CDR3 consists of 14 residues. The junction had 6 bases not matched to a gene; V was cut back by 0 bases and J by 7 bases. Germline V gene lookup returns CDR1 SGHRS and CDR2 YFSETQ. CDR3: CASSLDGGAREQYF. CDR3 nucleotides: TGCGCCAGCAGCTTGGACGGGGGGGCAAGAGAGCAGTACTTC.

The rearrangement links TRBV4-1 to TRBJ1-2, with a weak D call TRBD1 (5 bases). The germline gives CDR1 MGHRA, CDR2 YSYEKL. V lost 3 bases to trimming and J lost 4 bases, with 21 bases between them. There are 17 residues in the CDR3. The CDR3 nucleotides are TGCGCCAGCAGCCATCTTCTAGTTGGGGCGTTATCCTATGGCTACACCTTC. Translating it yields CASSHLLVGALSYGYTF.

The V gene is TRBV7-9, the J gene TRBJ2-7, with 7 nucleotides matching TRBD1. The CDR3 runs to 13 residues. Trimming took 10 bases from V and 3 from J; bases not matched to a gene: 9. The germline V gene has CDR1 SEHNR and CDR2 FQNEAQ (reference sequence). The CDR3 sequence is CATEGAGGYEQYF. Here the CDR3 DNA reads TGTGCCACCGAGGGGGCAGGGGGCTACGAGCAGTACTTC.

The chain couples TRBV19 to TRBJ2-2; TRBD2 aligns across 8 bases. The CDR3 extends over 15 amino acids. V gave up 8 bases and J gave up 0 bases; unmatched junction bases: 5. Germline lookup yields CDR1 LNHDA and CDR2 SQIVND (reference sequence). This chain's CDR3 is CASQLAAANTGELFF. CDR3 nucleotides: TGTGCCAGTCAACTAGCGGCCGCGAACACCGGGGAGCTGTTTTTT.

This clone was counted only a few times. This chain uses TRBV5-8 with TRBJ1-5; TRBD1 aligns across 10 bases. Per germline, CDR1 SGHTS and CDR2 YDEGEE. There are 15 residues in the CDR3. The ends lost 3 bases at V and 4 bases at J; junction bases unmatched: 4. This chain's CDR3 is CASSYRTGGNQPQHF. The DNA of the CDR3 is TGTGCCAGCAGCTACCGGACAGGGGGAAATCAGCCCCAGCATTTT.

This clone was observed a handful of times. V gene TRBV2 combines with J gene TRBJ1-1, with 8 positions matching TRBD1. Trimming cost V 5 bases and J 0 bases; bases outside gene matches: 2. CDR1 is SNHLY and CDR2 is FYNNEI in the germline V gene. This CDR3 has 14 residues. The CDR3 coding sequence is TGTGCCAGCAGTCGACAGGGGATGAACACTGAAGCTTTCTTT. It codes for CASSRQGMNTEAFF.

This clone was counted many times. The V call is TRBV7-9, the J call TRBJ2-5; tentatively, D is TRBD1 (5 bases). V was clipped by 4 bases and J by 5 bases, with 11 bases between them. Per the germline V gene, CDR1 is SEHNR and CDR2 is FQNEAQ (reference sequence). The CDR3 consists of 13 residues. This CDR3 reads CASSSGLYETQYF. CDR3 nucleotide sequence: TGTGCCAGCAGCTCAGGGCTCTATGAGACCCAGTACTTC.

The chain employs TRBV2 and TRBJ2-7, with no clear D. CDR1 is SNHLY, CDR2 FYNNEI, per germline. With 10 bases removed from V and 1 base from J, the gap between germline ends came to 20 bases. The CDR3 has 15 residues. Here the CDR3 reads CATTQTFLLSYEQYF. The CDR3 coding sequence is TGTGCCACCACGCAAACTTTCCTTCTGTCCTACGAGCAGTACTTC.

The genes are TRBV7-8 and TRBJ2-7, with 11 bases aligning to TRBD1. Trimming removed 2 bases from V and 5 bases from J; junction bases left unmatched: 17. The CDR3 spans 19 residues. CDR1 and CDR2 (germline): SGHVS, FQNEAQ. CDR3 residues: CASSLYPIGQGALRDEQYF. The CDR3 DNA reads TGTGCCAGCAGCTTATACCCAATCGGACAGGGGGCGCTGAGGGACGAGCAGTACTTC.

This clone has just a few counts. In DNA form, the CDR3 reads TGTGCCAGCAGTGAAAGTCTAGCGGCGTACAATGAGCAGTTCTTC. This sequence encodes CASSESLAAYNEQFF. This chain uses TRBV2 with TRBJ2-1; 7 positions match TRBD2. The CDR3 covers 15 residues. V shed 2 bases and J 4 bases; nucleotides not matched to a gene: 5. Germline V CDR1 and CDR2: SNHLY, FYNNEI.

The chain carries TRBV6-1 and TRBJ2-1; TRBD2 aligns across 9 bases. From germline, CDR1 is MNHNS and CDR2 SASEGT. There are 14 residues in the CDR3. V shed 5 bases and J 6 bases; nucleotides not matched to a gene: 5. In DNA, the CDR3 is TGTGCCAGCAGTCAAAGGACTAGCGTCAATGAGCAGTTCTTC. Translating it yields CASSQRTSVNEQFF.